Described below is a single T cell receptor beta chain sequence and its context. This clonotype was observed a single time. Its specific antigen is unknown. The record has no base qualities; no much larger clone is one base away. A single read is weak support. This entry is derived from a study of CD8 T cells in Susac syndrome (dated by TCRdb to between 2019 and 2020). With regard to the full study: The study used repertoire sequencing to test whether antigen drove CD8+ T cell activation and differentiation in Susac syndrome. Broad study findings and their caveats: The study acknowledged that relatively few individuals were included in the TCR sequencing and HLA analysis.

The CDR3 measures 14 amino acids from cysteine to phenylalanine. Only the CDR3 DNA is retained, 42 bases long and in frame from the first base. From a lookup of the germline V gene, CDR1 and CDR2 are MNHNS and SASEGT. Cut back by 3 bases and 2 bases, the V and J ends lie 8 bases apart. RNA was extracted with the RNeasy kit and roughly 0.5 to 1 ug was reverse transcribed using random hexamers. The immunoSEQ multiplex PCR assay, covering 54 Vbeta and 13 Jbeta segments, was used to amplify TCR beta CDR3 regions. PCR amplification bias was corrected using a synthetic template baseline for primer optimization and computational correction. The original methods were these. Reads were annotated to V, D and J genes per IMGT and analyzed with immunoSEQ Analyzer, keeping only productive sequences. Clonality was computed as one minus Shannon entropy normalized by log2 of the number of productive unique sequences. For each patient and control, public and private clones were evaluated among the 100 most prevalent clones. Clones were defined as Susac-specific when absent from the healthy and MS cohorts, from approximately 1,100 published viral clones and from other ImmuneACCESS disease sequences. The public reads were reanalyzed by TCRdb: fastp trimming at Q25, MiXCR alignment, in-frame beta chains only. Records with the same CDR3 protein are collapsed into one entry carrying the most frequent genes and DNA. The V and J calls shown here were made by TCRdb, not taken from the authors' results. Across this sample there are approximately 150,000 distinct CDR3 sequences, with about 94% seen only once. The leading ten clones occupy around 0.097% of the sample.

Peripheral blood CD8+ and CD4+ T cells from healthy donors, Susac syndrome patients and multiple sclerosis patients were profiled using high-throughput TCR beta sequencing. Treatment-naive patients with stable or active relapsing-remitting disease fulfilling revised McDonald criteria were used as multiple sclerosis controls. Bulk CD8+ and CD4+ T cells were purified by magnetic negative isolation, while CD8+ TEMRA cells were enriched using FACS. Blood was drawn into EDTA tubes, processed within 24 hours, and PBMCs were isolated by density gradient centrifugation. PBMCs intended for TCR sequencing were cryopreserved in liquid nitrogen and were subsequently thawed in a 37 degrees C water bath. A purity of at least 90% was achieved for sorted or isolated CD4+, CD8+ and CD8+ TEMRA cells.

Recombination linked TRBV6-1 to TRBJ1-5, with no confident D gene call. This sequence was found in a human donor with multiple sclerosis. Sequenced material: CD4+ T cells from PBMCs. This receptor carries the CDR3 CASSEWKGNQPQHF. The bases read TGTGCCAGCAGTGAGTGGAAAGGCAATCAGCCCCAGCATTTT.